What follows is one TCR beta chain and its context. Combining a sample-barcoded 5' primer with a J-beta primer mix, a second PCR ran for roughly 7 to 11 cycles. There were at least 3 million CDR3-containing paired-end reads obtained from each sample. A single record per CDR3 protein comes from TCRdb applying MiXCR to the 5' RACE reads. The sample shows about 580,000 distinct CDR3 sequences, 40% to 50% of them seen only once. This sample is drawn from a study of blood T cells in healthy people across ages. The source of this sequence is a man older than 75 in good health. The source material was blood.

Here the CDR3 reads CASSGTSGAVTDEQYF. In DNA, the CDR3 is TGCGCCAGCAGCGGGACTAGCGGAGCCGTGACTGACGAGCAGTACTTC. This rearrangement joins TRBV5-1 to TRBJ2-7; 11 nucleotides agree with TRBD2. J gave up 5 bases and V 4 bases, and 11 bases lay outside the gene matches. Germline CDR1 is SGHRS and CDR2 is YFSETQ. The CDR3 sequence is 16 residues long.